What follows are 31 T cell receptor beta chains derived from one specimen sequenced in a study of cytomegalovirus exposure and HLA in healthy donors. PCR primers comprised 60 Vbeta and 13 Jbeta primers. TCRdb's copy holds only in-frame clones and misses some; the assay was immunoSEQ multiplex PCR. The sample shows some 80,000 clones, roughly 79% of them seen only once. The sample comprised PBMCs. Receptors were obtained from a man in his forties or fifties in good health and CMV-seronegative.

The chain joins TRBV7-6 to TRBJ2-7; a possible D gene is TRBD2 (6 bases). The CDR3 contains 15 residues. The V gene's germline CDR1 is SGHVS and CDR2 FNYEAQ. Trimming removed 1 base from V and 0 bases from J, with 10 bases in between. CDR3 sequence reads: CASSLDSGPSYEQYF. In DNA, the CDR3 is TGTGCCAGCAGCTTAGATAGCGGACCCTCCTACGAGCAGTACTTC. The variable domain in full, with the rest retrieved from reference TRBV7-6 and TRBJ2-7, is GAGVSQSPRYKVTKRGQDVALRCDPISGHVSLYWYRQALGQGPEFLTYFNYEAQQDKSGLPNDRFSAERPEGSISTLTIQRTEQRDSAMYRCASSLDSGPSYEQYFGPGTRLTVT.

The DNA for the CDR3 is TGTGCCAGCAGCCCGGGATACGCCGTCTCCTACGAGCAGTACTTC. Translation gives CASSPGYAVSYEQYF. The rearrangement links TRBV7-2 to TRBJ2-5, with D maybe TRBD2 (5 bases). The assigned J gene may be wrong: the sequence end matches TRBJ2-7 better. The germline CDR1 and CDR2 sequences are SGHTA and FQGNSA. The CDR3 is made up of 15 amino acids.

This chain connects TRBV10-3 to TRBJ1-1; 7 bases map to TRBD1. Germline CDR1 reads ENHRY; CDR2 reads SYGVKD. V lost 4 bases, J lost 1 base, and 6 bases stayed unmatched. The CDR3 covers 15 residues. CDR3 coding DNA: TGTGCCATCAGTGGTCGGGGACAGCCGAACACTGAAGCTTTCTTT. Amino acid sequence: CAISGRGQPNTEAFF.

The genes are TRBV19 and TRBJ2-7, with 8 bases identical to TRBD2. Looked up from germline, CDR1 is LNHDA and CDR2 is SQIVND (reference sequence). With 6 bases clipped from V and 2 bases from J, the junction kept 6 bases outside the gene matches. The CDR3 sequence is 14 residues long. This CDR3 reads CASSPTSAAYEQYF. CDR3 in DNA: TGTGCCAGTAGCCCGACTAGCGCCGCCTACGAGCAGTACTTC.

This chain uses TRBV6-1 with TRBJ2-4; TRBD1 agrees at 7 bases. V was clipped by 1 base and J by 12 bases; unmatched bases: 15. This CDR3 has 16 amino acids. Per germline, CDR1 MNHNS and CDR2 SASEGT. CDR3 nucleotides: TGTGCCAGCAGTGAAGAAGAGACAGGGAAGGTCGACAGTCAGTACTTC. As protein: CASSEEETGKVDSQYF.

The rearrangement joins TRBV5-1 to TRBJ1-5, with 9 bases that match TRBD1. V shed 2 bases, J shed 7 bases, and the junction held 4 bases outside the gene matches. The V gene's germline CDR1 is SGHRS and CDR2 YFSETQ. This CDR3 has 14 residues. This CDR3 reads CASSFTGGGQPQHF. The DNA for the CDR3 is TGCGCCAGCAGCTTTACAGGGGGCGGGCAGCCCCAGCATTTT.

In this sample, this clone turned up a few times. This rearrangement joins TRBV28 to TRBJ1-5, with D perhaps TRBD1 (6 bases). The CDR3 runs to 15 residues. Germline CDR1 is MDHEN and CDR2 is SYDVKM. The V end lost 2 bases, the J end lost 5 bases, and 13 bases lay between the germline ends. The CDR3 loop reads CASSLPTGPDQPQHF. In DNA, the CDR3 is TGTGCCAGCAGTTTACCAACAGGGCCAGATCAGCCCCAGCATTTT.

A remark on this clone: The junction departs from the called germline gene at one end, perhaps through a read error. This rearrangement joins TRBV30 to TRBJ2-1; tentatively, D is TRBD1 (5 bases). Germline lookup yields CDR1 GTSNPN and CDR2 SVGIG (reference sequence). There are 13 residues in the CDR3. Written as DNA, the CDR3 is TGTGCCTGGAGTGTCGCCGGACATTACGTCTCAGTCTTC. This encodes CAWSVAGHYVSVF.

The chain joins TRBV19 to TRBJ1-1, with TRBD1 identical over 7 bases. Germline V gene sequence: CDR1 LNHDA, CDR2 SQIVND (reference sequence). V lost 5 bases to trimming and J lost 7 bases; unmatched junction nucleotides: 7. CDR3 size: 13 residues. CDR3 nucleotide sequence: TGTGCCAGTAGTGGTTTCGGGACAGATGAAGCTTTCTTT. This translates into CASSGFGTDEAFF.

The chain couples TRBV2 to TRBJ2-1, with D perhaps matching TRBD1 (5 bases). The ends were cut back, 8 bases at V and 8 bases at J, with 16 bases in the middle. CDR1 is SNHLY, CDR2 FYNNEI, per germline. The CDR3 length is 13 residues. In DNA, the CDR3 is TGTGCCAGCGGCGGCGCAGGGTTGTATGAGCAGTTCTTC. This gives the protein CASGGAGLYEQFF.

This chain uses TRBV28 with TRBJ2-3, with 11 positions matching TRBD2. CDR3 length equals 15 residues. The V gene end was trimmed by 7 bases and the J gene end by 5 bases; junction bases not matched to a gene: 8. Germline CDR1 reads MDHEN; CDR2 reads SYDVKM. The CDR3 region has the DNA TGTGCCAGCAACCCCCTAGCGGGAGGTAGAGATACGCAGTATTTT. Its protein is CASNPLAGGRDTQYF.

The chain links TRBV7-6 to TRBJ2-3; no definite D call. The germline V and J ends were trimmed by 5 bases and 1 base, with 13 bases remaining between them. From germline, CDR1 is SGHVS and CDR2 FNYEAQ. The CDR3 totals 15 residues. The CDR3 is CASSKNDGRTDTQYF. CDR3 in DNA: TGTGCCAGCAGCAAGAATGATGGCCGCACAGATACGCAGTATTTT.

The J gene is TRBJ2-4, the V gene TRBV7-2; no firm D call. Germline lookup yields CDR1 SGHTA and CDR2 FQGNSA. The CDR3 extends over 14 amino acids. With 0 bases removed from V and 8 bases from J, the gap between germline ends came to 11 bases. Here the CDR3 reads CASSLASGTDIQYF. DNA for the CDR3: TGTGCCAGCAGCTTAGCATCCGGTACGGACATTCAGTACTTC.

This clone was picked up a small number of times. The rearrangement joins TRBV6-1 to TRBJ2-3; TRBD1 agrees at 7 bases. V shed 8 bases, J shed 0 bases, and the junction held 8 bases outside the gene matches. The CDR3 is 15 residues long. Germline V gene lookup returns CDR1 MNHNS and CDR2 SASEGT. CDR3 region: CASPSGQTSTDTQYF. As DNA, the CDR3 is TGTGCCAGCCCCTCGGGACAGACTAGCACAGATACGCAGTATTTT.

This clone was recorded once. This chain links TRBV10-2 with TRBJ2-7, with 7 bases identical to TRBD1. CDR3 length equals 16 residues. Germline V lookup: CDR1 WSHSY, CDR2 SAAADI. Losses at the gene ends were 6 bases for V and 0 bases for J; bases not matched to a gene: 11. CDR3 loop: CASRLTGADASYEQYF. Here the CDR3 DNA reads TGCGCCAGCAGGCTAACAGGGGCCGATGCCTCCTACGAGCAGTACTTC.

V gene TRBV9 combines with J gene TRBJ2-2, with D possibly matching TRBD1 (5 bases). Germline CDR1 and CDR2: SGDLS and YYNGEE. CDR3 length equals 17 residues. Deletions cut 0 bases from V and 2 bases from J, with 14 bases between. CDR3 residues: CASSVATGARNTGELFF. The CDR3 region has the DNA TGTGCCAGCAGCGTAGCAACTGGGGCCAGAAACACCGGGGAGCTGTTTTTT. The whole variable domain, filled in from reference TRBV9 and TRBJ2-2, reads DSGVTQTPKHLITATGQRVTLRCSPRSGDLSVYWYQQSLDQGLQFLIQYYNGEERAKGNILERFSAQQFPDLHSELNLSSLELGDSALYFCASSVATGARNTGELFFGEGSRLTVL.

The rearrangement links TRBV5-1 to TRBJ1-2; 7 positions agree with TRBD1. The V and J ends lost 3 bases and 0 bases, in that order; junction bases with no gene match: 2. Germline V CDR1 and CDR2: SGHRS, YFSETQ. This CDR3 has 14 residues. CDR3 sequence (DNA): TGCGCCAGCAGCTGGGGACAGTCTAACTATGGCTACACCTTC. Translation: CASSWGQSNYGYTF.

V gene TRBV6-6 combines with J gene TRBJ2-6; TRBD1 agrees at 8 bases. The V gene end was trimmed by 8 bases and the J gene end by 0 bases; junction bases not matched to a gene: 6. Germline loops: CDR1 MNHNY, CDR2 SVGAGI (reference sequence). The CDR3 extends over 16 amino acids. DNA of the CDR3: TGTGCCAGCTGCGGGACAGGCCGCTCTGGGGCCAACGTCCTGACTTTC. This sequence encodes CASCGTGRSGANVLTF.

This sequence joins TRBV28 and TRBJ1-1; tentatively, D is TRBD1 (5 bases). The CDR3 length is 15 residues. V shed 1 base and J shed 6 bases, with 15 bases lying between them. Germline CDR1 and CDR2: MDHEN and SYDVKM. The CDR3 DNA is TGTGCCAGCAGTTTATCTCGGCGGGGGAGGGCTGAAGCTTTCTTT. Translated, it gives CASSLSRRGRAEAFF.

The V call is TRBV5-6, the J call TRBJ2-3; 9 bases fit TRBD2. V lost 1 base, J lost 4 bases, and 4 bases stayed unmatched. Germline-derived CDR1 and CDR2 are SGHDT and YYEEEE. CDR3 length: 15 residues. CDR3 protein: CASSLPSGKSDTQYF. DNA of the CDR3: TGTGCCAGCAGCTTGCCTAGCGGGAAGTCAGATACGCAGTATTTT.

The V call is TRBV6-1, the J call TRBJ1-6, with D possibly being TRBD1 (5 bases). CDR1 is MNHNS, CDR2 SASEGT, per germline. Trimming shortened V by 0 bases and J by 5 bases, and 8 bases separated the two germline ends. There are 15 residues in the CDR3. CDR3 bases: TGTGCCAGCAGTGAAGCTGGGGGGAATAATTCACCCCTCCACTTT. Translation: CASSEAGGNNSPLHF.

The chain combines TRBV19 with TRBJ2-1; 8 bases fit TRBD2. The CDR3 extends over 17 amino acids. From germline, CDR1 is LNHDA and CDR2 SQIVND (reference sequence). With 7 bases clipped from V and 0 bases from J, the junction kept 11 bases outside the gene matches. DNA for the CDR3: TGTGCCAGTAAGTCTCTTGCGGGGGGCAGCTCCTACAATGAGCAGTTCTTC. Its protein is CASKSLAGGSSYNEQFF.

The V gene is TRBV28, the J gene TRBJ2-6, with D unclear. The CDR3 totals 14 residues. V lost 10 bases to trimming and J lost 0 bases, with 10 bases between them. Germline CDR1 is MDHEN and CDR2 is SYDVKM. The CDR3 DNA sequence: TGTGCCACCCCCTCGGGCTCTGGGGCCAACGTCCTGACTTTC. Its protein product is CATPSGSGANVLTF.

In its sample, this clone was seen once. Other nucleotide sequences from this sample produce the same CDR3. The rearrangement uses TRBV7-3 and TRBJ2-7; TRBD1 matches at 10 bases. Looked up from germline, CDR1 is SGHTA and CDR2 is FQGTGA. Unmatched junction bases numbered 6, after V lost 2 bases and J lost 5 bases. This CDR3 spans 15 amino acids. In nucleotides, the CDR3 is TGTGCCAGCAGCTTAGGAGACAGGGGGCGGCACGAGCAGTACTTC. Translated, it gives CASSLGDRGRHEQYF.

There are a few counts of this clone. V gene TRBV2 combines with J gene TRBJ2-1; TRBD2 might be the D (7 bases). From germline, CDR1 is SNHLY and CDR2 FYNNEI. This CDR3 has 15 residues. Trimming removed 8 bases at V and 9 bases at J, with 23 bases between. CDR3 coding DNA: TGTGCCAGCGGAGGAGTTTGGGGGGGCGGCGGTGAGCAGTTCTTC. Translation gives CASGGVWGGGGEQFF. Variable domain in full (rest from reference TRBV2 and TRBJ2-1): EPEVTQTPSHQVTQMGQEVILRCVPISNHLYFYWYRQILGQKVEFLVSFYNNEISEKSEIFDDQFSVERPDGSNFTLKIRSTKLEDSAMYFCASGGVWGGGGEQFFGPGTRLTVL.

The V call is TRBV7-2, the J call TRBJ1-2; 8 bases line up with TRBD1. The V and J ends lost 5 bases and 8 bases, in that order; junction bases with no gene match: 10. This CDR3 comprises 14 residues. Germline V CDR1 and CDR2: SGHTA, FQGNSA. This CDR3 reads CASSPRTGFYGYTF. In nucleotides, the CDR3 is TGTGCCAGCAGCCCCAGGACAGGGTTTTACGGCTACACCTTC.

The chain couples TRBV25-1 to TRBJ1-2; D not certain. Per germline, CDR1 MGHDK and CDR2 SYGVNS. V was pared by 8 bases and J by 3 bases, with 7 bases between. CDR3 length: 11 residues. As DNA, the CDR3 is TGTGCCAGCGGCAGTTACTATGGCTACACCTTC. As protein: CASGSYYGYTF.

CDR3 nucleotides: TGTGCCAGCAGCTTAGGGACAGTACAGGAAAAACTGTTTTTT. Protein product: CASSLGTVQEKLFF. The chain couples TRBV7-9 to TRBJ1-4, with TRBD1 as a possible D gene (6 bases). V lost 1 base, J lost 8 bases, and 11 bases lay in between. Germline lookup yields CDR1 SEHNR and CDR2 FQNEAQ (reference sequence). The CDR3 runs 14 residues.

The chain has TRBV6-1 and TRBJ1-4; TRBD1 matches 8 bases. V was pared by 3 bases and J by 0 bases, with 6 bases of the junction left unmatched. Per the germline V gene, CDR1 is MNHNS and CDR2 is SASEGT. The CDR3 spans 17 residues. DNA for the CDR3: TGTGCCAGCAGTGACCCCTCGGACAGGGCAACTAATGAAAAACTGTTTTTT. Amino acids: CASSDPSDRATNEKLFF.

The V gene is TRBV7-9, the J gene TRBJ2-7, with D hard to call. V was cut by 0 bases and J by 0 bases, with 12 bases left in between. Germline CDR1 is SEHNR and CDR2 is FQNEAQ (reference sequence). The CDR3 covers 16 residues. CDR3 protein: CASSLATARYSYEQYF. The CDR3 nucleotides are TGTGCCAGCAGCTTAGCCACAGCCCGATACTCCTACGAGCAGTACTTC.

This clone appeared a few times. The gene calls are TRBV19 and TRBJ2-5; D is possibly TRBD1 (5 bases). Germline values: CDR1 LNHDA, CDR2 SQIVND (reference sequence). V was clipped by 10 bases and J by 1 base, with 16 bases between them. This CDR3 has 14 residues. CDR3 coding DNA: TGTGCCACGACCGACCGGACACCCCAAGAGACCCAGTACTTC. It yields the protein CATTDRTPQETQYF.